The 2 T cell receptor beta chains listed next were all sequenced from one sample in a study of CD8+ T cells in alopecia areata. Isolated RNA was reverse transcribed into cDNA used as the sequencing template. Here immunoSEQ multiplex PCR was the method, and the copy in TCRdb shows in-frame clones only, minus some. The sample carries hundreds of thousands of clones, 50% to 65% recorded once. This sample comprised CD4+ T cells sorted from blood, obtained at week 0. The source is a human donor with alopecia areata.

The J gene is TRBJ2-3, the V gene TRBV30; the D is unclear. The CDR3 has 11 amino acids. From germline, CDR1 is GTSNPN and CDR2 SVGIG (reference sequence). V was trimmed by 5 bases and J by 11 bases, leaving 14 bases between them. The CDR3 DNA is TGTGCCTGGGGGATACAGATAGGGCAGTATTTT. This sequence encodes CAWGIQIGQYF. Variable domain in full (rest from reference TRBV30 and TRBJ2-3): SQTIHQWPATLVQPVGSPLSLECTVEGTSNPNLYWYRQAAGRGLQLLFYSVGIGQISSEVPQNLSASRPQDRQFILSSKKLLLSDSGFYLCAWGIQIGQYFGPGTRLTVL.

The chain has TRBV6-5 and TRBJ2-7; D possibly uses TRBD1 or TRBD2 (5 bases each). The germline V gene encodes CDR1 MNHEY and CDR2 SVGAGI. V was shortened by 2 bases and J by 5 bases, with 10 bases between the two germline ends. This CDR3 has 13 amino acids. CDR3 DNA sequence: TGTGCCAGCAGTTACGCCGGGACCCACGAGCAGTACTTC. Translated, it gives CASSYAGTHEQYF.